The entry that follows covers one TCR beta chain sequence. TCRdb used MiXCR to reprocess the 5' RACE reads, holding one entry per CDR3 protein. The sample lists roughly 40,000 distinct CDR3 sequences; approximately 11% were seen once. V was trimmed by 5 bases and J by 5 bases, leaving 9 bases between them. The CDR3 loop spans 12 amino acids. CDR1 and CDR2 from the germline V gene are SGHTA and FQGNSA. The source of the sample is a study of CD8 T cells in ankylosing spondylitis. J is TRBJ2-5 and V is TRBV7-2; TRBD2 is a possible D gene (6 bases). The sequenced sample was blood, either unsorted or a sorted T cell fraction (not recorded which). This TCR came from a male donor with ankylosing spondylitis or in good health (not recorded which). CDR3 sequence reads: CASSNGGETQYF. The CDR3 nucleotides are TGTGCCAGCAGCAACGGGGGTGAGACCCAGTACTTC.